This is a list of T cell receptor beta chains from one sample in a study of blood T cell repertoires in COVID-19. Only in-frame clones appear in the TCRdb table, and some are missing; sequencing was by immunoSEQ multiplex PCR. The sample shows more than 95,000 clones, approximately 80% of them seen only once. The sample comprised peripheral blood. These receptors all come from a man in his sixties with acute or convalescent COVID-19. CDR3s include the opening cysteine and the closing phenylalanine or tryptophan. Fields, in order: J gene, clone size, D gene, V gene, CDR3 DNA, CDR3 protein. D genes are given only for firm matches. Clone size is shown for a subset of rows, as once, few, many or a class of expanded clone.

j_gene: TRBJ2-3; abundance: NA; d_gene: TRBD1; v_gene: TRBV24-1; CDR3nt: TGTGCCACCAGTGATTTCCAACAGGGGGATACGCAGTATTTT; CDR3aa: CATSDFQQGDTQYF
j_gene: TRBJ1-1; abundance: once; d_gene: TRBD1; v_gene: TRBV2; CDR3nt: TGTGCCAGCAGGGGACAGCTTCTGGGCAACACTGAAGCTTTCTTT; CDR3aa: CASRGQLLGNTEAFF
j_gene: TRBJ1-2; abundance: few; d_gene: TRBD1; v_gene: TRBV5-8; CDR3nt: TGTGCCAGCAGCTTGCGTCAGGGGGATGGCTACACCTTC; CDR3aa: CASSLRQGDGYTF
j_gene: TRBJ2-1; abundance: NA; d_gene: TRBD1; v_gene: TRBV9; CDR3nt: TGTGCCAGCAGTCACGGGACAGGGCAGTTCTTC; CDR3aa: CASSHGTGQFF
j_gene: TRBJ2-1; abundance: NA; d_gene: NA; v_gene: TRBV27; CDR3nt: TGTGCCAGCACCCCCCTCTGGGGCCCGAGCTCCTACAATGAGCAGTTCTTC; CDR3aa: CASTPLWGPSSYNEQFF
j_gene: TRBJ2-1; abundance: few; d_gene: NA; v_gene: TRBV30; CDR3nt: TGTGCCTGGAGTCGGACACTTGTCTACAATGAGCAGTTCTTC; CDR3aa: CAWSRTLVYNEQFF
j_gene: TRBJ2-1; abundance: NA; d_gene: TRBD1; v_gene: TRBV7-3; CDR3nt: TGTGCCAGCAGCTTAAACGGGGGACAGGGCTACAGCTCCTACAATGAGCAGTTCTTC; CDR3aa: CASSLNGGQGYSSYNEQFF
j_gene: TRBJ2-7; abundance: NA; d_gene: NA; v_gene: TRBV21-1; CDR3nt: TGTGCCAGCAGCTCCAAACAGGGACGGGGCGAGCAGTACTTC; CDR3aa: CASSSKQGRGEQYF
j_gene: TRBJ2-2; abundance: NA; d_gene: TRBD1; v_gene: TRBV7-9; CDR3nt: TGTGCCAGCAGCTTGTGGGGACAGGGGGCTAACACCGGGGAGCTGTTTTTT; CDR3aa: CASSLWGQGANTGELFF
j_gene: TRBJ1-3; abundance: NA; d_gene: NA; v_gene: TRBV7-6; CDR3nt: TGTGCCAGCATCCAATACGGGTCGGTCTCTGGAAACACCATATATTTT; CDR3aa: CASIQYGSVSGNTIYF
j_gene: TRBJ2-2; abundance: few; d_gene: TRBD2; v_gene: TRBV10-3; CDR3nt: TGTGCCATCAGTGCCGCCGGGAGGGCGAACACCGGGGAGCTGTTTTTT; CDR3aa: CAISAAGRANTGELFF
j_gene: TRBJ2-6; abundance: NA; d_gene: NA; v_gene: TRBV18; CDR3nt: TGTGCCAGCTCACCGCCTAGCTCTGGGGCCAACGTCCTGACTTTC; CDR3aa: CASSPPSSGANVLTF
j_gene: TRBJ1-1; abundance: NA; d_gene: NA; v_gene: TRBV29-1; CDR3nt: TGCAGCGTCTCCCAGACAGACCTGAACACTGAAGCTTTCTTT; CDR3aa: CSVSQTDLNTEAFF
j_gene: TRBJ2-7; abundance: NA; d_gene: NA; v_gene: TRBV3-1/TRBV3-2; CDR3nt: TGTGCCAGCAGCCAACGCAGGGACGAGCAGTACTTC; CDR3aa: CASSQRRDEQYF
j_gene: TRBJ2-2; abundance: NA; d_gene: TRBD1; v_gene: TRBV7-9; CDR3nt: TGTGCCAGCAGCTTAGGGGCCAGAACAGGGGCCGGGGAGCTGTTTTTT; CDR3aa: CASSLGARTGAGELFF
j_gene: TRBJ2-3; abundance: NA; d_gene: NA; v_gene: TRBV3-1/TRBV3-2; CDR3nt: TGTGCCAGCAGCCAAGGACTCGAGACCACAGATACGCAGTATTTT; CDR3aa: CASSQGLETTDTQYF
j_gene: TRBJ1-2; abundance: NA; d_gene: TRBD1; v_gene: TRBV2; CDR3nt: TGTGCCAGCCGTGACAGGGGGCAGCTTAGGGGCTACACCTTC; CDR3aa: CASRDRGQLRGYTF
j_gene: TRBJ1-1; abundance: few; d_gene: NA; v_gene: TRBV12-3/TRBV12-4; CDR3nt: TGTGCCAGCAGTTTGAGAATGGAAGCTTTCTTT; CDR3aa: CASSLRMEAFF
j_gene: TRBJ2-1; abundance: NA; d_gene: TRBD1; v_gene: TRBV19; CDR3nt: TGTGCCAGTAGTATGACAGGGCCAGGATTTCCGAGCTCCTACAATGAGCAGTTCTTC; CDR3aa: CASSMTGPGFPSSYNEQFF
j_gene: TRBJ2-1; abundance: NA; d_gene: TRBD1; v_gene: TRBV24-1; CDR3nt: TGTGCCACCAGTGATCTACTGACAGGGGAGCAGTTCTTC; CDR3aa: CATSDLLTGEQFF
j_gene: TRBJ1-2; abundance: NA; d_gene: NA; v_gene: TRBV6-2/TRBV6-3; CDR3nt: TGTGCCAGCAGTACCAATGAGGGATATGGCTACACCTTC; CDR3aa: CASSTNEGYGYTF
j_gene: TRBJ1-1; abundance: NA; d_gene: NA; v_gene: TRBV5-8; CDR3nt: TGTGCCAGCACCCCGCGGGGGTGGACTGAAGCTTTCTTT; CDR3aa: CASTPRGWTEAFF
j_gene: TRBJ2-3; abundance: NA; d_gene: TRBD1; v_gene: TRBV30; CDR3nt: TGTGCCTGGAGTGTACAGGGGGGAACAGATACGCAGTATTTT; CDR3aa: CAWSVQGGTDTQYF
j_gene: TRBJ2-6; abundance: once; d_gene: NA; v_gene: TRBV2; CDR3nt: TGTGCCAGCACTCCTGGGGCCAACGTCCTGACTTTC; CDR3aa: CASTPGANVLTF
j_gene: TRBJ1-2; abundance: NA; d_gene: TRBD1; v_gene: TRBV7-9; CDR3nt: TGTGCCAGCAGCTTAGGCAGGGGACAGGGTGGCTATGGCTACACCTTC; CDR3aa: CASSLGRGQGGYGYTF
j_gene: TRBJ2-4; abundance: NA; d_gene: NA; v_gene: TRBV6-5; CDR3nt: TGTGCCAGTCTCACAGGGGGGGGCATTCAGTACTTC; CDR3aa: CASLTGGGIQYF
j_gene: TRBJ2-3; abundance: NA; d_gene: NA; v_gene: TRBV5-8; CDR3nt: TGTGCCAGCAGCGCGCCGACGGGAGCAGATACGCAGTATTTT; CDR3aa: CASSAPTGADTQYF
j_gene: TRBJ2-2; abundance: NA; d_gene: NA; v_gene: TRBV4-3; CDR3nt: TGCGCCAGCAGCCCCTCCAGGGTCCCCGGGGAGCTGTTTTTT; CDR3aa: CASSPSRVPGELFF
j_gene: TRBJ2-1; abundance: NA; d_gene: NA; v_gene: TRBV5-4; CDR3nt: TGTGCCAGCAGCTCCTCTAGCGCCTCCTACAATGAGCAGTTCTTC; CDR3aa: CASSSSSASYNEQFF
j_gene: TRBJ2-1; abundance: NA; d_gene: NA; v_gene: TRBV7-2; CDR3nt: TGTGCCAGCACCCCCTTTCCTAGCTCCTACAATGAGCAGTTCTTC; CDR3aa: CASTPFPSSYNEQFF
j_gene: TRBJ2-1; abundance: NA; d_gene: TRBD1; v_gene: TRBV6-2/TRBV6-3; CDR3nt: TGTGCCAGCAGTACCCGACAGGGAGCGGAGCAGTTCTTC; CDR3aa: CASSTRQGAEQFF
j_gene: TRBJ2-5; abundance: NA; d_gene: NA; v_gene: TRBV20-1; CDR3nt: TGCAGTGCCCTTCTAGAGACCCAGTACTTC; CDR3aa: CSALLETQYF
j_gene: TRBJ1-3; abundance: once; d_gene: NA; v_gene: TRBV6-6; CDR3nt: TGTGCCAGCAGTCCCGGGCACCCTGGAGGCTCTGGAAACACCATATATTTT; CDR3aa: CASSPGHPGGSGNTIYF
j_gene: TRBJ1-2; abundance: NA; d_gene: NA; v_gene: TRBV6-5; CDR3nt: TGTGCCAGCAGTTACTCTGGCAGGATGAGTGGCTACACCTTC; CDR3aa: CASSYSGRMSGYTF
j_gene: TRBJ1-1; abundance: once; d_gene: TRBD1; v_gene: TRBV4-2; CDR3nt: TGTGCCAGCAGCCAAGGACAGGGTGGGGAGTCTGAAGCTTTCTTT; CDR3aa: CASSQGQGGESEAFF
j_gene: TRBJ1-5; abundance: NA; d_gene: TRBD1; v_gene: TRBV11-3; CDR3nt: TGTGCCAGCAGCTCCTCACGACAGGGTAGCCAGCATTTT; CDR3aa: CASSSSRQGSQHF
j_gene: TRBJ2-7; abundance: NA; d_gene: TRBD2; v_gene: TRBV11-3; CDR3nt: TGTGCCAGCGAGATGGGAGGGATCTACGAGCAGTACTTC; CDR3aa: CASEMGGIYEQYF
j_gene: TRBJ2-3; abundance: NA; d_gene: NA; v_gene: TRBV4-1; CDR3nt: TGCGCCAGCAGCCAAGTGTGGGGGCTCACAGATACGCAGTATTTT; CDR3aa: CASSQVWGLTDTQYF
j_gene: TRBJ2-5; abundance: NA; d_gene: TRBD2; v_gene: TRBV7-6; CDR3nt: TGTGCCAGCAGCTTTAGCGGGAAGGGGACCCAGTACTTC; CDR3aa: CASSFSGKGTQYF
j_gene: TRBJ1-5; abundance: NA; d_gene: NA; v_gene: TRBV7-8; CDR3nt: TGTGCCAGCAGCCCACGGGGGGGCAATCAGCCCCAGCATTTT; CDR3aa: CASSPRGGNQPQHF
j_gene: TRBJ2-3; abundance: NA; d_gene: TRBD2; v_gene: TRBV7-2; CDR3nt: TGTGCCAGCAGCAACCGACTAGCGGGCCTCACAGATACGCAGTATTTT; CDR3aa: CASSNRLAGLTDTQYF
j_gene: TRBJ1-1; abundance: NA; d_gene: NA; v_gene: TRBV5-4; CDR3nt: TGTGCCAGCAGCTTGGCCAGGGATGGCACTGAAGCTTTCTTT; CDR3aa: CASSLARDGTEAFF